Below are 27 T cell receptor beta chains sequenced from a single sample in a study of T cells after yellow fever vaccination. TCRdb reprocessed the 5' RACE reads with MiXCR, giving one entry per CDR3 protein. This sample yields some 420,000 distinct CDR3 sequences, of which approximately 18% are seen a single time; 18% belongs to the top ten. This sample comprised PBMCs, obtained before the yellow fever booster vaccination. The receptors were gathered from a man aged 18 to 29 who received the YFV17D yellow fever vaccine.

CDR3 nucleotide sequence: TGTGCCAGCAGCGGACAAACGGTTGCAGATACGCAGTATTTT. The encoded protein is CASSGQTVADTQYF. The chain is built from TRBV27 and TRBJ2-3; TRBD1 might be the D (5 bases). CDR1 and CDR2 (germline): MNHEY, SMNVEV (reference sequence). CDR3 length: 14 residues. V lost 6 bases to trimming and J lost 4 bases, with 14 bases between them.

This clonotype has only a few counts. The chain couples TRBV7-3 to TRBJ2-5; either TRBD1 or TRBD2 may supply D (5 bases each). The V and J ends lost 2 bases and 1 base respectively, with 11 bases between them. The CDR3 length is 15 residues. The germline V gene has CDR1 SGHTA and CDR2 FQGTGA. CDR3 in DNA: TGTGCCAGCAGCTTATCCCCGGGGACCCAAGAGACCCAGTACTTC. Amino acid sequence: CASSLSPGTQETQYF.

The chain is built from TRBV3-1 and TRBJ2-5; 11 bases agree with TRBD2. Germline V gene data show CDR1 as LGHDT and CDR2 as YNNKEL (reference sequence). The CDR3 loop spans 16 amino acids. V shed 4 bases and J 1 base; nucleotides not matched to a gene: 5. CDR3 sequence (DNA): TGTGCCAGCAGCCCTGATAGCGGGGGGGGCCAAGAGACCCAGTACTTC. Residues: CASSPDSGGGQETQYF.

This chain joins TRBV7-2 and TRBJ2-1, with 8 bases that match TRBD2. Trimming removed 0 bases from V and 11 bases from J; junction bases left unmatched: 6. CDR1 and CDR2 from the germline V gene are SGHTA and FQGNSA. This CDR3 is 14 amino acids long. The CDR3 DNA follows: TGTGCCAGCAGCTTAGCGGTGCGGGGGGATCAGCAGTTCTTC. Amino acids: CASSLAVRGDQQFF.

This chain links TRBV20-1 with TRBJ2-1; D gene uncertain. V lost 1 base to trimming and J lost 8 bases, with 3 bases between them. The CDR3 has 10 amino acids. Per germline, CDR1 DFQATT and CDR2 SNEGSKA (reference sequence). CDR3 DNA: TGCAGTGCTAGAGCTTATGAGCAGTTCTTC. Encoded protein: CSARAYEQFF.

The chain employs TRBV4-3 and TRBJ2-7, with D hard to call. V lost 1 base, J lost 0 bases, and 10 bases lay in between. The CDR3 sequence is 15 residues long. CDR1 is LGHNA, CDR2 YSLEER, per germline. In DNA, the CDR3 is TGCGCCAGCAGCCAAGGGGGTGCAATCTCCTACGAGCAGTACTTC. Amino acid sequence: CASSQGGAISYEQYF.

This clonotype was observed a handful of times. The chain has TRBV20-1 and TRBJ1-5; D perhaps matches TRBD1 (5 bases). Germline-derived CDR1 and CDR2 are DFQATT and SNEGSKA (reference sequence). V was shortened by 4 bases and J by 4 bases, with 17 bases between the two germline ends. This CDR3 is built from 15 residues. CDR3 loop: CSAKRGGEPNQPQHF. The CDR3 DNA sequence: TGCAGTGCTAAGCGAGGAGGGGAACCTAATCAGCCCCAGCATTTT.

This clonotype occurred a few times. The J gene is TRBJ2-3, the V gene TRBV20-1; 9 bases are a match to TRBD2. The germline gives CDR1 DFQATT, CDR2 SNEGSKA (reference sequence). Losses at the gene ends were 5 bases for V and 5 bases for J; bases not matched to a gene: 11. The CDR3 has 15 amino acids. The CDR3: CSAPRGGGAKDTQYF. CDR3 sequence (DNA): TGCAGTGCTCCTAGGGGCGGGGGGGCCAAAGATACGCAGTATTTT.

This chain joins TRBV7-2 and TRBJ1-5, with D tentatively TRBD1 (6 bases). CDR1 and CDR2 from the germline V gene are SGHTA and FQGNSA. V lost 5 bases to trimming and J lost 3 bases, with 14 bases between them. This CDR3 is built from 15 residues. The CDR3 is CASSLQGFYNQPQHF. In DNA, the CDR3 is TGTGCCAGCAGCCTACAGGGATTCTACAATCAGCCCCAGCATTTT.

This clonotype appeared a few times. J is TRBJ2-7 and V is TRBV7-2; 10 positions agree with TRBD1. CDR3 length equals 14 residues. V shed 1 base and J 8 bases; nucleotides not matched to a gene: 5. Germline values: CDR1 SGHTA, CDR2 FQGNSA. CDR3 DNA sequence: TGTGCCAGCAGCTTAGGATCGGGACAGGGGAAGCAGTACTTC. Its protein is CASSLGSGQGKQYF.

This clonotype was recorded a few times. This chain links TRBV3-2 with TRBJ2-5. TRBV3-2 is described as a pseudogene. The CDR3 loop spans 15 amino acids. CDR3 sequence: CASSQEKWFQETQYF. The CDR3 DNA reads TGTGCCAGCAGCCAAGAAAAATGGTTTCAAGAGACCCAGTACTTC.

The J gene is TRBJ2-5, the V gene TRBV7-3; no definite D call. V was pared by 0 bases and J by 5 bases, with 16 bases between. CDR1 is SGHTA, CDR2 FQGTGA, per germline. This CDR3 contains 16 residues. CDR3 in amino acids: CASSLTPNGLGETQYF. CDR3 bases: TGTGCCAGCAGCTTAACTCCGAACGGTCTGGGGGAGACCCAGTACTTC.

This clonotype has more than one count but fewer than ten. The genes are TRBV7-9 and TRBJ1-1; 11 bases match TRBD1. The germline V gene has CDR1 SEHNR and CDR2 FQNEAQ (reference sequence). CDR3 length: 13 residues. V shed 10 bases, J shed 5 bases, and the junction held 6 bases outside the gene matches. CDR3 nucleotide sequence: TGTGCCACCAAGGGGACAGGGGGGACTGAAGCTTTCTTT. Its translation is CATKGTGGTEAFF.

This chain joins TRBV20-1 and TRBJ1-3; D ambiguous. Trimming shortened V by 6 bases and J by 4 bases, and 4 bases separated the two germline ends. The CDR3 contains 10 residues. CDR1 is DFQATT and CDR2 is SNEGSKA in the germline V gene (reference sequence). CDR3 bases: TGCAGTGCCGGGGGAAACACCATATATTTT. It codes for CSAGGNTIYF.

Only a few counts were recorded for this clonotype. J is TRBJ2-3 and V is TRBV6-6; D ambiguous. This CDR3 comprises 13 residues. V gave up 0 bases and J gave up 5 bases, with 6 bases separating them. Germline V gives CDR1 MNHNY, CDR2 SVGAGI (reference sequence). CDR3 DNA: TGTGCCAGCAGTTACTCGGGCGGAGATACGCAGTATTTT. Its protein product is CASSYSGGDTQYF.

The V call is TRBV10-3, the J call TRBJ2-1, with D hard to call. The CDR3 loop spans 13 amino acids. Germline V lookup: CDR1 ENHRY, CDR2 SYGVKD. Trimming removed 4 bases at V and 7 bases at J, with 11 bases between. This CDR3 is CAISVSYSNEQFF. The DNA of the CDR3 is TGTGCCATCAGTGTTTCCTACAGTAATGAGCAGTTCTTC.

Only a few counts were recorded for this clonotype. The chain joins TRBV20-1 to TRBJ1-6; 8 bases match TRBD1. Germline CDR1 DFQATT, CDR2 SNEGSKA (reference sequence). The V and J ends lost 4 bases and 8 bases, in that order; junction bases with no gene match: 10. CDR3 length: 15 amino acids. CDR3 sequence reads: CSATDRGSRDSPLHF. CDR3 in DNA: TGCAGTGCTACTGACAGGGGCTCGAGGGATTCACCCCTCCACTTT.

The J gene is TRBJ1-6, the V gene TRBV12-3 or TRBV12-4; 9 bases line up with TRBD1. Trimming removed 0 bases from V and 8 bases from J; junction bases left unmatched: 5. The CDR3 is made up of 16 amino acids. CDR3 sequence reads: CASSLAPGTGYSPLHF. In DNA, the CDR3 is TGTGCCAGCAGTTTAGCCCCAGGGACAGGGTATTCACCCCTCCACTTT.

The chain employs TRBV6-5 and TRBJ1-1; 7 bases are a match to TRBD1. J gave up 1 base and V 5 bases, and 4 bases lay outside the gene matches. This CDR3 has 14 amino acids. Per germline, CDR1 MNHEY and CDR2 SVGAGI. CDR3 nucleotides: TGTGCCAGCAGTCCGGGACAGTGGAACACTGAAGCTTTCTTT. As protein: CASSPGQWNTEAFF.

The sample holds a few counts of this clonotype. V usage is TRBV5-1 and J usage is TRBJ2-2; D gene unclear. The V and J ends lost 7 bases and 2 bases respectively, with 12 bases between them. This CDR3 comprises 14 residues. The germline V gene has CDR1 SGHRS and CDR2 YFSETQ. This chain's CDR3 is CASGLRPNTGELFF. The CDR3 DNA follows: TGCGCCAGCGGTCTACGACCTAACACCGGGGAGCTGTTTTTT. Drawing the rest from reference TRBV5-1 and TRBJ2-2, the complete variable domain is KAGVTQTPRYLIKTRGQQVTLSCSPISGHRSVSWYQQTPGQGLQFLFEYFSETQRNKGNFPGRFSGRQFSNSRSEMNVSTLELGDSALYLCASGLRPNTGELFFGEGSRLTVL.

The CDR3 spells CASSQVLSGPKTQYF. The CDR3 DNA follows: TGTGCCAGCAGCCAAGTTTTGTCCGGGCCCAAGACCCAGTACTTC. The V and J genes are TRBV4-2 and TRBJ2-5; no firm D call. CDR1 is LGHNA, CDR2 YNFKEQ, per germline. The CDR3 has 15 residues. V lost 1 base and J 6 bases, leaving 15 bases between the germline ends.

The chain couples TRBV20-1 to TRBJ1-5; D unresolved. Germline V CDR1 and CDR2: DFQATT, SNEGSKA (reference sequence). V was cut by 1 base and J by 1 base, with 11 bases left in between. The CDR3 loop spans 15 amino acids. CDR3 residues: CSARVGPRSNQPQHF. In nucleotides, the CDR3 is TGCAGTGCTAGAGTGGGTCCTCGGAGCAATCAGCCCCAGCATTTT.

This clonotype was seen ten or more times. The CDR3, as DNA: TGTGCCAGCAGTTTAGGTGCTGACTATGGCTACACCTTC. The encoded protein is CASSLGADYGYTF. The genes are TRBV6-6 and TRBJ1-2, with no clear D. The CDR3 has 13 residues. Germline CDR1 reads MNHNY; CDR2 reads SVGAGI (reference sequence). Deletions cut 4 bases from V and 3 bases from J, with 9 bases between.

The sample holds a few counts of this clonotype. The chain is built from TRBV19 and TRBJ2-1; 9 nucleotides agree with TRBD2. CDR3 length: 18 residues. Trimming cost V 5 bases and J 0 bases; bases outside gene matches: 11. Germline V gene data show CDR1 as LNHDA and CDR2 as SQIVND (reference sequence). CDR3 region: CASSGGGADPSSYNEQFF. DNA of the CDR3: TGTGCCAGTAGTGGCGGGGGGGCGGACCCAAGCTCCTACAATGAGCAGTTCTTC.

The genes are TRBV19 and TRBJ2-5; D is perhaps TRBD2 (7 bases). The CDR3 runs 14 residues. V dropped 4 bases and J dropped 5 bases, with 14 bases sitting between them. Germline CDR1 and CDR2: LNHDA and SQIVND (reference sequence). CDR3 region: CASSTAGALETQYF. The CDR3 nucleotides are TGTGCCAGTAGTACCGCGGGGGCCCTTGAGACCCAGTACTTC.

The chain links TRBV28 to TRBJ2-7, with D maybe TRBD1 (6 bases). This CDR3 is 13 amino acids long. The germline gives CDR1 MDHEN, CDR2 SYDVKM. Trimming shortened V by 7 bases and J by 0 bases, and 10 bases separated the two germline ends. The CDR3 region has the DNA TGTGCCAGCAACCGGGACACCTCCTACGAGCAGTACTTC. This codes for CASNRDTSYEQYF.

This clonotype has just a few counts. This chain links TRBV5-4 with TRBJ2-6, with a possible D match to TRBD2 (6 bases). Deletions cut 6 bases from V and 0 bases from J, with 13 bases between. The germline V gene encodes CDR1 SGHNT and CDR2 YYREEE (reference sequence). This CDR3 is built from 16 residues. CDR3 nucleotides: TGTGCCAGCACGGGGGTGGGGCTCTCTGGGGCCAACGTCCTGACTTTC. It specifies CASTGVGLSGANVLTF.